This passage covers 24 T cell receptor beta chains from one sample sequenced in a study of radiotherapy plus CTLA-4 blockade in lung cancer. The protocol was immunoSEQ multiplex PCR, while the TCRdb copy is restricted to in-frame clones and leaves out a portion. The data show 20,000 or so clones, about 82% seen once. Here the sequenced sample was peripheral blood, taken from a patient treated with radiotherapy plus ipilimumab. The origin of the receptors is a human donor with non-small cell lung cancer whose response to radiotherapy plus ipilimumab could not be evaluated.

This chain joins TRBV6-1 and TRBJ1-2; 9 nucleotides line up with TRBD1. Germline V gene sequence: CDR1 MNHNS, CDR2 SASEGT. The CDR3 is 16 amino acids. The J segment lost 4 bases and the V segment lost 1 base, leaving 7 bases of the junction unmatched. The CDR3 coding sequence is TGTGCCAGCAGTGAAGTCCCGGGACAGGGCATCTATGGCTACACCTTC. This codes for CASSEVPGQGIYGYTF.

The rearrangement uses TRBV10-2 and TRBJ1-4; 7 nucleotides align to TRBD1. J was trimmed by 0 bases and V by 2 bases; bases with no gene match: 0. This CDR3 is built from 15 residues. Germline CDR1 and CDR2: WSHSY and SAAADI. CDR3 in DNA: TGCGCCAGCAGTGAGCAGGGGGCAACTAATGAAAAACTGTTTTTT. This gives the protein CASSEQGATNEKLFF.

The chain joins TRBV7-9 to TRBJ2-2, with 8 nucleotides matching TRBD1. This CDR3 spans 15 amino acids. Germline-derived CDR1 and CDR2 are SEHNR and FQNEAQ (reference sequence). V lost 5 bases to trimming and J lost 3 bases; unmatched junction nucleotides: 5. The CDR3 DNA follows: TGTGCCAGCAGCGCCCGGACAGGGTACACCGGGGAGCTGTTTTTT. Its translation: CASSARTGYTGELFF.

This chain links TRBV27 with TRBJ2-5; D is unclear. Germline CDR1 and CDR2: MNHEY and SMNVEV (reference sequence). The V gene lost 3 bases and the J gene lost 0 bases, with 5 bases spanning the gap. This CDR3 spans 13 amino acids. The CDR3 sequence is CASSFSYQETQYF. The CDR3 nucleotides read TGTGCCAGCAGTTTCTCGTACCAAGAGACCCAGTACTTC.

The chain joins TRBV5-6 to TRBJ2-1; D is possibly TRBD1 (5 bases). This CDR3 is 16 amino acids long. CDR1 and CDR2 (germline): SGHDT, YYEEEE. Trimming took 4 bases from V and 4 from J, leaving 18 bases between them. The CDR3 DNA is TGTGCCAGCAGCCCCACCCCGGCAGGGTCTTACAATGAGCAGTTCTTC. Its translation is CASSPTPAGSYNEQFF.

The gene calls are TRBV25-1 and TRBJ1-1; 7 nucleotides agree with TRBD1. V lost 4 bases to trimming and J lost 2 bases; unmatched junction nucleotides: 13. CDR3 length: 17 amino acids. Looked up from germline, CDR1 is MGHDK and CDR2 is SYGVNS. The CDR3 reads CASSAPTGHQGNTEAFF. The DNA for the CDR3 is TGTGCCAGCAGTGCACCGACAGGGCACCAGGGTAACACTGAAGCTTTCTTT.

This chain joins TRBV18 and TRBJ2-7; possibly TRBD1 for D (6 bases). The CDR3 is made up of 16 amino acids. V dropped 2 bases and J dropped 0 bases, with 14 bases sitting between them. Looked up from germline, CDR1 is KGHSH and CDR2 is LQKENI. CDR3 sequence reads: CASSPVGGTFSYEQYF. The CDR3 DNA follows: TGTGCCAGCTCACCAGTAGGGGGAACCTTCTCCTACGAGCAGTACTTC.

This chain's CDR3 is CASSPRGNSYEQYF. The CDR3 bases are TGTGCCAGCAGCCCCCGGGGGAACTCCTACGAGCAGTACTTC. The gene calls are TRBV7-8 and TRBJ2-7; TRBD2 is a possible D gene (6 bases). The CDR3 is 14 amino acids. Trimming took off 5 bases at V and 0 bases at J, with 11 bases between the two ends. Germline CDR1 SGHVS, CDR2 FQNEAQ.

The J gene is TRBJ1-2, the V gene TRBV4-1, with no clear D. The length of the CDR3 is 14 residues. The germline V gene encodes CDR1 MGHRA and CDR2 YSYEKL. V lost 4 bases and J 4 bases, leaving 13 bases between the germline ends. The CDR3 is CASSLGRGFYGYTF. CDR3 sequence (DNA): TGCGCCAGCAGCCTCGGACGGGGTTTCTATGGCTACACCTTC.

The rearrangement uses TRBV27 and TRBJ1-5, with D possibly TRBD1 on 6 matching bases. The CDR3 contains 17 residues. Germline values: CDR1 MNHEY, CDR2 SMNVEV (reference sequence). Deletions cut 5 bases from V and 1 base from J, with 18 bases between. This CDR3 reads CASSARGRGRSNQPQHF. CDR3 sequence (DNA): TGTGCCAGCAGTGCCCGGGGGCGGGGGAGGAGCAATCAGCCCCAGCATTTT.

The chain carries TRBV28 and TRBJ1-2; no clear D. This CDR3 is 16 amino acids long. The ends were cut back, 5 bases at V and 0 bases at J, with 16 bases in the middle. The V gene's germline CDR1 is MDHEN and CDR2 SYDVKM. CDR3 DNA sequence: TGTGCCAGCAGTCCCCTCGGAGGGCGGGCTAACTATGGCTACACCTTC. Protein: CASSPLGGRANYGYTF.

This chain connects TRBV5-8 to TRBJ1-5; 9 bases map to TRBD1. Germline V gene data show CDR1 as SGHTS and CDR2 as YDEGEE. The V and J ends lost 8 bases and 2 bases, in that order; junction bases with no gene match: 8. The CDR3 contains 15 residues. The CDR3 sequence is CASRDREVGNQPQHF. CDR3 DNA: TGTGCCAGTCGGGACAGGGAGGTCGGCAATCAGCCCCAGCATTTT.

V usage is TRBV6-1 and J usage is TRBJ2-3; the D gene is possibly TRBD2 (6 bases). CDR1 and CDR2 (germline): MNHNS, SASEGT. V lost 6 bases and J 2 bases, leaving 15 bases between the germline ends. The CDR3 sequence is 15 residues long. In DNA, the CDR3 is TGTGCCAGCAGGATGGCGGGGACTTACACAGATACGCAGTATTTT. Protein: CASRMAGTYTDTQYF.

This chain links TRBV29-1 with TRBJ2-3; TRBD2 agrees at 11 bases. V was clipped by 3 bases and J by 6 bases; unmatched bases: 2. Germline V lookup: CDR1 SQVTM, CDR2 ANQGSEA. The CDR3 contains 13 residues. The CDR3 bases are TGCAGCGTTGATACTAGCGGGAGTGATACGCAGTATTTT. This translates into CSVDTSGSDTQYF.

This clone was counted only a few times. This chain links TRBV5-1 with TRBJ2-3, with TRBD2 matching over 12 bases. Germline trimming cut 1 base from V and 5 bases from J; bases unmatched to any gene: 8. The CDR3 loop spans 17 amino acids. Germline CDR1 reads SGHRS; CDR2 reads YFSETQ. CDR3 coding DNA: TGCGCCAGCAGCTTGCTTCTAGCGGGAGGGCCCCAAGATACGCAGTATTTT. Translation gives CASSLLLAGGPQDTQYF. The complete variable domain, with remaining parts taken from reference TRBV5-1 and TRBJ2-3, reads KAGVTQTPRYLIKTRGQQVTLSCSPISGHRSVSWYQQTPGQGLQFLFEYFSETQRNKGNFPGRFSGRQFSNSRSEMNVSTLELGDSALYLCASSLLLAGGPQDTQYFGPGTRLTVL.

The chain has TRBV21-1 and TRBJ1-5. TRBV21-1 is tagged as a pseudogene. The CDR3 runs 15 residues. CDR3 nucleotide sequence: TGTGCCAGCAGCAACCCGGGAGATAGCAATCAGCCCCAGCATTTT. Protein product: CASSNPGDSNQPQHF.

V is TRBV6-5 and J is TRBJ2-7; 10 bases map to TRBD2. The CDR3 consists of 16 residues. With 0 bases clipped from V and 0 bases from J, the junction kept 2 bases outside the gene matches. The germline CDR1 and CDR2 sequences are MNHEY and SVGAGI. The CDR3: CASSYSPSGSSYEQYF. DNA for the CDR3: TGTGCCAGCAGTTACTCCCCTAGCGGGAGCTCCTACGAGCAGTACTTC.

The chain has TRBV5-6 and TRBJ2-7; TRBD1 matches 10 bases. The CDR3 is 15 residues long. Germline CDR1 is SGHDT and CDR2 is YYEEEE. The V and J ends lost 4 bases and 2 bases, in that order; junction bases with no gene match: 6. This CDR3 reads CASSPGQGVTYEQYF. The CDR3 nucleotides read TGTGCCAGCAGCCCAGGACAGGGGGTAACCTACGAGCAGTACTTC. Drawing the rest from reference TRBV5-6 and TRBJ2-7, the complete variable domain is DAGVTQSPTHLIKTRGQQVTLRCSPKSGHDTVSWYQQALGQGPQFIFQYYEEEERQRGNFPDRFSGHQFPNYSSELNVNALLLGDSALYLCASSPGQGVTYEQYFGPGTRLTVT.

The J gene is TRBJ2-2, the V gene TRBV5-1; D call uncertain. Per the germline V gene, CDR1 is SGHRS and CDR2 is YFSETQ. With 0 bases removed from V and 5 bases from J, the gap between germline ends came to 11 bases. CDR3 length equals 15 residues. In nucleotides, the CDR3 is TGCGCCAGCAGCTTGGGAACGGGTCGGACCGGGGAGCTGTTTTTT. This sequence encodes CASSLGTGRTGELFF.

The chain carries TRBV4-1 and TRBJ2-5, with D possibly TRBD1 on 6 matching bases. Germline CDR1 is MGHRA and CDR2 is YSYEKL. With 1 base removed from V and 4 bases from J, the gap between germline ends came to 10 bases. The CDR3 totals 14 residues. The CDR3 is CASSQVQGTETQYF. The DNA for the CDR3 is TGCGCCAGCAGCCAAGTTCAGGGGACAGAGACCCAGTACTTC.

The CDR3 coding sequence is TGTGCCAGCAGTCCGCGACAGGGTCCTTACTACGAGCAGTACTTC. It yields the protein CASSPRQGPYYEQYF. J is TRBJ2-7 and V is TRBV28; 7 bases line up with TRBD1. V gave up 5 bases and J gave up 3 bases; unmatched junction bases: 10. Germline CDR1 and CDR2: MDHEN and SYDVKM. There are 15 residues in the CDR3.

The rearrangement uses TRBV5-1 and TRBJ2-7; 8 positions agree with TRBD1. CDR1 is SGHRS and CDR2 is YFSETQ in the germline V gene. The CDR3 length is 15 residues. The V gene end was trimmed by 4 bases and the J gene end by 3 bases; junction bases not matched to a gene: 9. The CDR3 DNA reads TGCGCCAGCAGCGGTTGGACAGGGAACCGCTACGAGCAGTACTTC. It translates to CASSGWTGNRYEQYF.

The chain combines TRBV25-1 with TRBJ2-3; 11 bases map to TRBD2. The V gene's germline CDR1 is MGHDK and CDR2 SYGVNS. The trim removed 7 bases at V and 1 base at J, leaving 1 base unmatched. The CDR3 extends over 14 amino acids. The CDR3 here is CASTSGGRTDTQYF. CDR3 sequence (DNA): TGTGCCAGCACTAGCGGGGGGCGCACAGATACGCAGTATTTT. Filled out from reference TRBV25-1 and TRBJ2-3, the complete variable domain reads EADIYQTPRYLVIGTGKKITLECSQTMGHDKMYWYQQDPGMELHLIHYSYGVNSTEKGDLSSESTVSRIRTEHFPLTLESARPSHTSQYLCASTSGGRTDTQYFGPGTRLTVL.

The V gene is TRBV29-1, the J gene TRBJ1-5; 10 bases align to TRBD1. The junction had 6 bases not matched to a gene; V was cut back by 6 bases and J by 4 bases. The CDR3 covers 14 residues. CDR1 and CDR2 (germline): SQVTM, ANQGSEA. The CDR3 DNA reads TGCAGCGTCGGGACAGGGGACAGGAATCAGCCCCAGCATTTT. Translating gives CSVGTGDRNQPQHF.